Given below is one T cell receptor beta chain in context. What it binds is not known. Deletions cut 7 bases from V and 7 bases from J, with 12 bases between. This CDR3 spans 12 amino acids. CDR1 and CDR2 (germline): KGHDR, SFDVKD. Unique molecular identifiers were incorporated when the TCRbeta library was constructed. TCRdb independently ran MiXCR on the PCR reads; one entry per CDR3 protein. The sample lists approximately 170,000 distinct CDR3 sequences, around 10% occurring once. The data were obtained in a study of T-cell reconstitution after alpha-beta-depleted transplantation in children. General study points: Fresh T-cell production supplied most of the T-cell counts and diversity seen one year after transplant.

The sequencing here drew on PBMCs, taken before TCRalphabeta/CD19-depleted stem cell transplant. The clonotype comes from a boy aged 2 to 10 with acute myeloid leukemia, due to receive a stem cell transplant. The V gene is TRBV24-1, the J gene TRBJ1-2, with D possibly matching TRBD1 (6 bases). CDR3 loop: CATRGAASGYTF. In DNA, the CDR3 is TGTGCCACCAGGGGGGCGGCTTCTGGCTACACCTTC.